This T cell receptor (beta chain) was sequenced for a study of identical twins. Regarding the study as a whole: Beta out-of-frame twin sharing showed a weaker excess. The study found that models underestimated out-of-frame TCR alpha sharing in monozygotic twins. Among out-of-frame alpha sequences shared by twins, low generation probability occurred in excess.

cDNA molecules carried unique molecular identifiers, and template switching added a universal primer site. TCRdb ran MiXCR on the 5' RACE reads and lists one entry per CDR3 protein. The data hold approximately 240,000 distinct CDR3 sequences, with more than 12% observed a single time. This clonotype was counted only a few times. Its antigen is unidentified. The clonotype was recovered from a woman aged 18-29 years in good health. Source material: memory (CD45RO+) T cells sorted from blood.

The CDR3 is CASSLVVSGELFF. In nucleotides, the CDR3 is TGCGCCAGCAGCTTGGTCGTCTCCGGGGAGCTGTTTTTT. The chain has TRBV5-1 and TRBJ2-2; D is uncertain. This CDR3 contains 13 residues. The germline gives CDR1 SGHRS, CDR2 YFSETQ. V was cut by 0 bases and J by 6 bases, with 6 bases left in between.